Presented here are 29 T cell receptor beta chains from one specimen sequenced in a study of cytomegalovirus exposure and HLA in healthy donors. PCR amplification relied on 60 Vbeta primers (plus 13 Jbeta primers). Sequenced by immunoSEQ multiplex PCR; TCRdb stores in-frame clones only, minus some. Here the sample spans about 160,000 clones, roughly two thirds being singletons. Sequences were obtained from PBMCs. These receptors were taken from a young woman in good health and CMV-seronegative.

There are a few counts of this clone. The chain uses TRBV2 and TRBJ1-1; 7 bases map to TRBD1. With V trimmed by 6 bases and J by 4 bases, 8 bases remained unmatched. CDR1 and CDR2 from the germline V gene are SNHLY and FYNNEI. The CDR3 runs to 14 residues. Written as DNA, the CDR3 is TGTGCCAGCAGAAGGAGCAGGACAGGCACTGAAGCTTTCTTT. Translation: CASRRSRTGTEAFF.

The sample holds one count of this clone. The chain recombines TRBV9 with TRBJ2-5, with a weak D call TRBD1 (6 bases). This CDR3 has 16 residues. V dropped 4 bases and J dropped 4 bases, with 20 bases sitting between them. Looked up from germline, CDR1 is SGDLS and CDR2 is YYNGEE. The CDR3 loop reads CASSKGVAGLSETQYF. The CDR3 nucleotides read TGTGCCAGCAGCAAGGGGGTAGCCGGGTTATCAGAGACCCAGTACTTC.

This chain joins TRBV28 and TRBJ2-3, with TRBD1 matching over 7 bases. V shed 6 bases and J 3 bases; nucleotides not matched to a gene: 9. Germline V gene lookup returns CDR1 MDHEN and CDR2 SYDVKM. The CDR3 is 15 amino acids. The DNA of the CDR3 is TGTGCCAGCAGAATGCGACAGGGTGTAACAGATACGCAGTATTTT. Translation gives CASRMRQGVTDTQYF.

V is TRBV15 and J is TRBJ1-5, with 7 bases aligning to TRBD1. Germline trimming cut 6 bases from V and 0 bases from J; bases unmatched to any gene: 5. The CDR3 spans 15 residues. Germline V gives CDR1 LNHNV, CDR2 YYDKDF (reference sequence). The CDR3 bases are TGTGCCACCAGGAGGACAGGTAATAGCAATCAGCCCCAGCATTTT. This sequence encodes CATRRTGNSNQPQHF.

This clone was counted once. This rearrangement joins TRBV2 to TRBJ2-7, with D perhaps matching TRBD2 (5 bases). The V end was cut by 7 bases, the J end by 0 bases, with 7 bases between. This CDR3 region has 12 residues. Germline assignment: CDR1 SNHLY and CDR2 FYNNEI. The chain's CDR3 is CASTGISYEQYF. CDR3 coding DNA: TGTGCCAGCACGGGAATCTCCTACGAGCAGTACTTC.

This rearrangement joins TRBV9 to TRBJ2-7, with D hard to call. V lost 4 bases and J lost 5, with 10 bases in between. The germline CDR1 and CDR2 sequences are SGDLS and YYNGEE. This CDR3 contains 12 residues. CDR3 region: CASSPRLNEQYF. The CDR3 DNA reads TGTGCCAGCAGCCCGAGGCTGAACGAGCAGTACTTC.

The gene calls are TRBV6-5 and TRBJ1-4; TRBD1 might be the D (5 bases). Germline V lookup: CDR1 MNHEY, CDR2 SVGAGI. The CDR3 loop spans 15 amino acids. Trimming removed 6 bases from V and 8 bases from J, with 19 bases in between. CDR3 nucleotide sequence: TGTGCCAGCAGCCTACGGACTACCTGGGGGGAAAAACTGTTTTTT. Its translation: CASSLRTTWGEKLFF.

J is TRBJ1-5 and V is TRBV7-2, with 8 bases lining up with TRBD1. Trimming cost V 3 bases and J 6 bases; bases outside gene matches: 1. CDR3 size: 13 residues. Germline CDR1 and CDR2: SGHTA and FQGNSA. The CDR3 DNA is TGTGCCAGCAGCTTGGACAGGGTTCAGCCCCAGCATTTT. Translating gives CASSLDRVQPQHF.

In this sample, this clone turned up a few times. V and J are TRBV15 and TRBJ2-1, with 10 bases identical to TRBD2. The V gene end was trimmed by 0 bases and the J gene end by 9 bases; junction bases not matched to a gene: 2. The length of the CDR3 is 14 residues. Germline CDR1 is LNHNV and CDR2 is YYDKDF (reference sequence). The DNA of the CDR3 is TGTGCCACCAGCAGAGATACTAGCGGGACTGAGCAGTTCTTC. It specifies CATSRDTSGTEQFF.

The CDR3 sequence: CASSEWLAGVETQYF. The CDR3 nucleotides are TGTGCCAGCAGTGAATGGCTAGCGGGAGTAGAGACCCAGTACTTC. This chain uses TRBV2 with TRBJ2-5; 10 bases are shared with TRBD2. After removal of 2 bases from V and 4 bases from J, the junction contained 4 bases not matched to a gene. CDR1 and CDR2 from the germline V gene are SNHLY and FYNNEI. This CDR3 spans 15 amino acids.

Here the CDR3 reads CASSFGTSGRLEQYF. CDR3 nucleotide sequence: TGTGCCAGCAGTTTCGGGACTAGCGGGAGACTCGAGCAGTACTTC. The chain joins TRBV7-2 to TRBJ2-7; the match to TRBD2 covers 14 bases. The CDR3 extends over 15 amino acids. V trimming: 6 bases; J trimming: 6 bases; junction bases outside the gene matches: 7. Germline assignment: CDR1 SGHTA and CDR2 FQGNSA.

The chain uses TRBV6-1 and TRBJ1-5; tentatively, D is TRBD1 (6 bases). The V end lost 7 bases, the J end lost 5 bases, and 12 bases lay between the germline ends. This CDR3 spans 13 amino acids. Germline V gives CDR1 MNHNS, CDR2 SASEGT. The CDR3 DNA reads as TGTGCCAGCACCGGACAGCTTGATCAGCCCCAGCATTTT. Its protein product is CASTGQLDQPQHF.

V usage is TRBV11-2 and J usage is TRBJ2-1, with 9 bases aligning to TRBD2. The CDR3 covers 15 residues. V dropped 4 bases and J dropped 3; count of bases not matched to a gene: 4. CDR1 and CDR2 from the germline V gene are SGHAT and FQNNGV. CDR3 nucleotides: TGTGCCAGCAGCTCGGGACTAGCCTACTACAATGAGCAGTTCTTC. Its translation is CASSSGLAYYNEQFF.

This clone was counted only a few times. This rearrangement joins TRBV4-1 to TRBJ1-4; 8 bases map to TRBD1. This CDR3 region has 16 residues. Germline V gene sequence: CDR1 MGHRA, CDR2 YSYEKL. J gave up 8 bases and V 3 bases, and 11 bases lay outside the gene matches. CDR3: CASSHSMTGDGEKLFF. For the CDR3, the DNA is TGCGCCAGCAGCCATTCAATGACAGGGGACGGAGAAAAACTGTTTTTT.

In this sample, this clone turned up a few times. The genes are TRBV5-1 and TRBJ2-6; the D gene is possibly TRBD1 (6 bases). Germline V gene lookup returns CDR1 SGHRS and CDR2 YFSETQ. Trimming pared 3 bases from V and 3 bases from J, leaving 13 bases between. The length of the CDR3 is 16 residues. The CDR3 loop reads CASSSEGGSGANVLTF. CDR3 bases: TGCGCCAGCAGCTCGGAAGGGGGAAGTGGGGCCAACGTCCTGACTTTC.

Worth noting for this clone: The sample carries other DNA sequences with the same CDR3. V gene TRBV6-6 combines with J gene TRBJ1-1; possibly TRBD1 for D (5 bases). Germline-derived CDR1 and CDR2 are MNHNY and SVGAGI (reference sequence). The CDR3 length is 13 residues. V lost 6 bases and J lost 2, with 10 bases in between. The DNA of the CDR3 is TGTGCCAGCAGCAGCACAGGAAACACTGAAGCTTTCTTT. Translated: CASSSTGNTEAFF.

The J gene is TRBJ2-5, the V gene TRBV20-1; no firm D call. The germline gives CDR1 DFQATT, CDR2 SNEGSKA (reference sequence). The CDR3 length is 11 residues. CDR3 region: CSSRIRETQYF. CDR3 nucleotides: TGCAGCTCTAGGATCCGAGAGACCCAGTACTTC.

The CDR3 region has the DNA TGCAGTGCGCTCAGATCGGAGACCCAGTACTTC. It codes for CSALRSETQYF. V and J are TRBV20-1 and TRBJ2-5; D is undetermined. Trimming pared 6 bases from V and 5 bases from J, leaving 10 bases between. Germline CDR1 and CDR2: DFQATT and SNEGSKA (reference sequence). The length of the CDR3 is 11 residues.

This chain uses TRBV28 with TRBJ1-5; unclear D gene. Trimming pared 6 bases from V and 8 bases from J, leaving 14 bases between. The CDR3 is 13 amino acids. Germline assignment: CDR1 MDHEN and CDR2 SYDVKM. This CDR3 reads CASSPFTGKPQHF. The CDR3 DNA is TGTGCCAGCAGCCCCTTTACCGGGAAGCCCCAGCATTTT.

CDR3 sequence (DNA): TGTGCCAGCAGTTCCTTCGGACTAGCGGGAACCTACGAGCAGTACTTC. The encoded protein is CASSSFGLAGTYEQYF. This chain joins TRBV27 and TRBJ2-7; 12 bases align to TRBD2. The CDR3 has 16 amino acids. The trim removed 4 bases at V and 2 bases at J, leaving 6 bases unmatched. CDR1 is MNHEY and CDR2 is SMNVEV in the germline V gene (reference sequence).

The chain is built from TRBV7-3 and TRBJ2-5; 10 bases align to TRBD1. The CDR3 has 15 amino acids. Germline CDR1 SGHTA, CDR2 FQGTGA. V shed 2 bases, J shed 5 bases, and the junction held 5 bases outside the gene matches. The CDR3 here is CASSLRQGAGETQYF. CDR3 nucleotides: TGTGCCAGCAGCTTACGACAGGGGGCTGGGGAGACCCAGTACTTC.

The chain employs TRBV30 and TRBJ2-5, with D possibly being TRBD1 (5 bases). The germline V gene has CDR1 GTSNPN and CDR2 SVGIG (reference sequence). The CDR3 is 13 amino acids. Trimming left V 0 bases short and J 5 bases short, with 10 bases between. The CDR3 nucleotides are TGTGCCTGGAGTGTACAGGCCGGGGAGACCCAGTACTTC. Protein product: CAWSVQAGETQYF.

This chain uses TRBV5-5 with TRBJ2-7; D gene unclear. The V and J ends lost 4 bases and 0 bases respectively, with 17 bases between them. The CDR3 is made up of 16 amino acids. From germline, CDR1 is SGHKS and CDR2 YYEKEE (reference sequence). The CDR3 bases are TGTGCCAGCAGCCAAACCGCCAGTTACGTCTCCTACGAGCAGTACTTC. As protein: CASSQTASYVSYEQYF.

The chain couples TRBV7-6 to TRBJ1-1; TRBD1 is a possible D gene (5 bases). This CDR3 contains 15 residues. Germline-derived CDR1 and CDR2 are SGHVS and FNYEAQ. Trimming removed 5 bases at V and 1 base at J, with 14 bases between. The CDR3 loop is CASSPRGRENTEAFF. The CDR3 DNA is TGTGCCAGCAGCCCCCGAGGCAGGGAGAACACTGAAGCTTTCTTT. The full variable domain, its missing parts supplied by reference TRBV7-6 and TRBJ1-1, is GAGVSQSPRYKVTKRGQDVALRCDPISGHVSLYWYRQALGQGPEFLTYFNYEAQQDKSGLPNDRFSAERPEGSISTLTIQRTEQRDSAMYRCASSPRGRENTEAFFGQGTRLTVV.

V is TRBV28 and J is TRBJ2-3; D perhaps matches TRBD2 (7 bases). V lost 8 bases, J lost 5 bases, and 14 bases lay in between. CDR1 is MDHEN, CDR2 SYDVKM, per germline. The CDR3 runs to 13 residues. The CDR3 loop reads CASGGGSRDTQYF. The CDR3 DNA reads TGTGCCAGCGGGGGCGGGAGTCGAGATACGCAGTATTTT.

This clone was counted once. The chain is built from TRBV25-1 and TRBJ2-5; 8 positions agree with TRBD2. Germline V gene lookup returns CDR1 MGHDK and CDR2 SYGVNS. The ends lost 5 bases at V and 0 bases at J; junction bases unmatched: 5. The CDR3 length is 15 residues. CDR3 protein: CASSRVAGYQETQYF. CDR3 nucleotide sequence: TGTGCCAGCAGTAGGGTAGCGGGGTACCAAGAGACCCAGTACTTC.

V is TRBV7-6 and J is TRBJ2-1; 11 positions agree with TRBD1. The CDR3 consists of 15 residues. The J segment lost 8 bases and the V segment lost 4 bases, leaving 7 bases of the junction unmatched. Germline values: CDR1 SGHVS, CDR2 FNYEAQ. The CDR3 loop is CASSSGQGAVDEQFF. The CDR3 coding sequence is TGTGCCAGCAGCTCAGGACAGGGGGCAGTCGATGAGCAGTTCTTC.

This rearrangement joins TRBV6-5 to TRBJ1-5, with no clear D. Germline V CDR1 and CDR2: MNHEY, SVGAGI. V was shortened by 8 bases and J by 4 bases, with 9 bases between the two germline ends. This CDR3 contains 12 residues. The CDR3 protein is CASARWNQPQHF. Here the CDR3 DNA reads TGTGCCAGCGCCCGGTGGAATCAGCCCCAGCATTTT.

This clone occurred a few times. This CDR3 is also generated by other DNA sequences in the sample. This rearrangement joins TRBV5-1 to TRBJ1-4, with unresolved D. Trimming stripped 2 bases from V and 0 bases from J, with 8 bases between. The CDR3 spans 15 residues. Germline V gene lookup returns CDR1 SGHRS and CDR2 YFSETQ. The CDR3 here is CASSLGGATNEKLFF. CDR3 nucleotides: TGCGCCAGCAGCTTAGGCGGTGCAACTAATGAAAAACTGTTTTTT. Using reference TRBV5-1 and TRBJ1-4 for the parts outside the CDR3, the full variable domain is KAGVTQTPRYLIKTRGQQVTLSCSPISGHRSVSWYQQTPGQGLQFLFEYFSETQRNKGNFPGRFSGRQFSNSRSEMNVSTLELGDSALYLCASSLGGATNEKLFFGSGTQLSVL.